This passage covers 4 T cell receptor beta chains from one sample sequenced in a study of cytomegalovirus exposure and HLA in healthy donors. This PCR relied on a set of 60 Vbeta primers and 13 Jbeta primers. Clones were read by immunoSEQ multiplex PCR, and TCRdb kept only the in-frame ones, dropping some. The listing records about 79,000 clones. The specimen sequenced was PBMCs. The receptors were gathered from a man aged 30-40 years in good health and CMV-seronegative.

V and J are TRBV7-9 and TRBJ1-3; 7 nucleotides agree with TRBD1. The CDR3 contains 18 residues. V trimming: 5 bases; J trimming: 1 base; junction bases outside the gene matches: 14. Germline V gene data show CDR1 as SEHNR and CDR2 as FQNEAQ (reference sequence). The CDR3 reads CASSAGGTRGPSGNTIYF. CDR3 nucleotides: TGTGCCAGCAGCGCTGGGGGCACGAGGGGGCCTTCTGGAAACACCATATATTTT. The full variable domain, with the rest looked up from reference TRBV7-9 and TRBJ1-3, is DTGVSQNPRHKITKRGQNVTFRCDPISEHNRLYWYRQTLGQGPEFLTYFQNEAQLEKSRLLSDRFSAERPKGSFSTLEIQRTEQGDSAMYLCASSAGGTRGPSGNTIYFGEGSWLTVV.

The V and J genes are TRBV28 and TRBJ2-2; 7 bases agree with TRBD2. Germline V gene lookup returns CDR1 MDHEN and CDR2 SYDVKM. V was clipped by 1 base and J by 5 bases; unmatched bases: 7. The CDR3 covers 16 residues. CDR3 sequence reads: CASSLSAGWGTGELFF. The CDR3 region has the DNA TGTGCCAGCAGTTTATCAGCGGGGTGGGGAACCGGGGAGCTGTTTTTT.

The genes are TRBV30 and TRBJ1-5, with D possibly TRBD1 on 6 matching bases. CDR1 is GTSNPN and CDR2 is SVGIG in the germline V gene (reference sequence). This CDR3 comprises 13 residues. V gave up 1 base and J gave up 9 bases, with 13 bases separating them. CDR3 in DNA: TGTGCCTGGAGTGAAGGGGGACCGTCGCCCCAGCATTTT. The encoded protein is CAWSEGGPSPQHF.

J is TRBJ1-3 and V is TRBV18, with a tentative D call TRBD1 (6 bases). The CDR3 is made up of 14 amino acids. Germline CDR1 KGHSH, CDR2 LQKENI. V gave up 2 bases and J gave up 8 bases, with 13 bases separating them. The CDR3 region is CASSPSRGQDTIYF. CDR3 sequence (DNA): TGTGCCAGCTCACCAAGCAGGGGCCAGGACACCATATATTTT.